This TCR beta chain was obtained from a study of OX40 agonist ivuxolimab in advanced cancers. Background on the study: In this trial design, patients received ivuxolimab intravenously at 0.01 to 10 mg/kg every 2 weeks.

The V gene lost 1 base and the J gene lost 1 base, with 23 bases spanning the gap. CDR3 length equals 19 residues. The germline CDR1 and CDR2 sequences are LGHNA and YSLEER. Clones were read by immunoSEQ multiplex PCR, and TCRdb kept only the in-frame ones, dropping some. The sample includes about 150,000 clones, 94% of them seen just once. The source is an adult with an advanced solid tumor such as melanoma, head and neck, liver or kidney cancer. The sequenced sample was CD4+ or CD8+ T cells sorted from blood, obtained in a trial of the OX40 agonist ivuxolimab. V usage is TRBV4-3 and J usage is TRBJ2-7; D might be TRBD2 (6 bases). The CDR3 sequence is CASSQGIKWREPTSYEQYF. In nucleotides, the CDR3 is TGCGCCAGCAGCCAAGGAATAAAGTGGCGGGAACCTACGTCCTACGAGCAGTACTTC.